This TCR beta chain was retrieved from a study of a mutant IDH1 vaccine in newly diagnosed glioma. About the research overall: The start of vaccination came 4-6 weeks after radiotherapy alone, or with temozolomide cycles.

Time point of the sample: week 11, during vaccination. Each vaccine dose was 300 ug of mutant IDH1 20-mer peptide, with topical imiquimod. Donors' newly diagnosed IDH1-mutant WHO grade 3 or 4 astrocytomas lacked nuclear ATRX. Using immunoSEQ multiplex PCR, the repertoire was profiled, and TCRdb retains in-frame clones only, with some absent. Altogether tens of thousands of clones are present, 84% being singletons, with the ten largest covering about 2.2%. The CDR3 has 13 residues. From germline, CDR1 is SGHRS and CDR2 YFSETQ. V shed 3 bases and J shed 1 base, with 8 bases lying between them. For this clone: As yet, its antigen is unknown.

Regarding the study as a whole: Vaccine-induced responses were seen in about 93% of patients, spanning several MHC alleles.

The source was PBMCs, collected from a glioma patient whose treatment included an IDH1 peptide vaccine. This receptor was identified in a man between 40 and 49 years old with glioma. The chain recombines TRBV5-1 with TRBJ2-7, with D possibly TRBD1 on 5 matching bases. The CDR3 reads CASSWQGSYEQYF. CDR3 sequence (DNA): TGCGCCAGCAGCTGGCAGGGTTCCTACGAGCAGTACTTC.